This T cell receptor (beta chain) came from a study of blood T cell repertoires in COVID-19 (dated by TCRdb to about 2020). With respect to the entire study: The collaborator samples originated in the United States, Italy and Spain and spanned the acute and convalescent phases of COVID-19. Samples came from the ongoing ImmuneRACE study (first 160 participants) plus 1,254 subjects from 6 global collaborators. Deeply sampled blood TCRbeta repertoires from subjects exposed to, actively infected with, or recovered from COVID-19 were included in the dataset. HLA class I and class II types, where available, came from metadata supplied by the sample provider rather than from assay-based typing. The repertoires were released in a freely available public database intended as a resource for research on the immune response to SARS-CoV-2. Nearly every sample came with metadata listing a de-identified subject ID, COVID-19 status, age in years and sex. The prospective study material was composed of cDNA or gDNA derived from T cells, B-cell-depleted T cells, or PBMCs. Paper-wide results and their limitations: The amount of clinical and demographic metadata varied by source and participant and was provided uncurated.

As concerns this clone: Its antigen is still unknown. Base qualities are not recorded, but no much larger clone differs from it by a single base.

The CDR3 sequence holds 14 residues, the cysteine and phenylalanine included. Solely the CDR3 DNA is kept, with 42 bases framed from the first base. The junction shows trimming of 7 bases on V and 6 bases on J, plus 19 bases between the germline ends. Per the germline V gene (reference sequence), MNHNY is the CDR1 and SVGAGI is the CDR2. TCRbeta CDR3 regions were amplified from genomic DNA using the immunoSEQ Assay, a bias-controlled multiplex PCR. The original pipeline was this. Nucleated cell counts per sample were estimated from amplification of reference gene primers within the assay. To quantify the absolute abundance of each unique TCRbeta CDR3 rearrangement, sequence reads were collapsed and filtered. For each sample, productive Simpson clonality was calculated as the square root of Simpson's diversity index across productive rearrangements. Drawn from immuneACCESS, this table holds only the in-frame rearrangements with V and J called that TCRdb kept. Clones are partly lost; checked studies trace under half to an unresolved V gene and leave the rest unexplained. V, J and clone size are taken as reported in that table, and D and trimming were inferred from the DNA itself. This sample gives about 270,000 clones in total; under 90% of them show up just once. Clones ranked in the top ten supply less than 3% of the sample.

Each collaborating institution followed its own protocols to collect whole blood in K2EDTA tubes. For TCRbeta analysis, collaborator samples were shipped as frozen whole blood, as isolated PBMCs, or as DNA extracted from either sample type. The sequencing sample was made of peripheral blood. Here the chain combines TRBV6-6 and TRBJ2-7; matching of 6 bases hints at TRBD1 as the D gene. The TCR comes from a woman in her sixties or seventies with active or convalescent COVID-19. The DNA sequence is TGTGCCAGCAAACTCCTGGGCCAGGGGTTCGAGCAGTACTTC. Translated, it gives CASKLLGQGFEQYF.